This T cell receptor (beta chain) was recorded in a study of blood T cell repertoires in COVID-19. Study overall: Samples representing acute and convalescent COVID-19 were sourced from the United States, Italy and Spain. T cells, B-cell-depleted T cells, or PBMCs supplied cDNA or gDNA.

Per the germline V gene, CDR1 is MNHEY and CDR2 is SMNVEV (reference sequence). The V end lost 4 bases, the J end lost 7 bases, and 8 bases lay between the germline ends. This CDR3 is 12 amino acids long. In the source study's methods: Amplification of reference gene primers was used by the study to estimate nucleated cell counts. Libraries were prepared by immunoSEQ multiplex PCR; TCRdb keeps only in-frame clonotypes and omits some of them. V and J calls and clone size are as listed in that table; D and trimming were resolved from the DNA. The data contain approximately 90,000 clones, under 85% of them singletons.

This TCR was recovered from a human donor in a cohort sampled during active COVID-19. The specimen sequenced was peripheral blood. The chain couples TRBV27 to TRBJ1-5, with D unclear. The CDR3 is CASSSTLQPQHF. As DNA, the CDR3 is TGTGCCAGCAGTTCAACTTTGCAGCCCCAGCATTTT.